The clone carrying this T cell receptor (beta chain) turned up a few times. No antigen is known for it. V was clipped by 0 bases and J by 4 bases, with 2 bases between them. CDR3 length: 11 residues. The germline V gene encodes CDR1 SGHDT and CDR2 YYEEEE. Depths of 1 in 200,000 to 1 in 1 million T cells were the sequencing target. The repertoire was sequenced with immunoSEQ multiplex PCR; TCRdb's copy has only in-frame clones and lacks some. The table includes about 300,000 clones, 60% to 80% detected once. These data belong to a study of cytotoxic CD8 clonotypes in ibrutinib-treated CLL. Regarding the study as a whole: Before falling back toward baseline at progression, clonality had risen at the time of ibrutinib response.

The material sequenced was PBMCs, taken after 36 months of ibrutinib treatment. The clonotype originates from a human donor with chronic lymphocytic leukemia. The rearrangement links TRBV5-6 to TRBJ2-7, with D uncertain. The CDR3 DNA is TGTGCCAGCAGCTTGGCTTACGAGCAGTACTTC. Translation: CASSLAYEQYF.